This TCR beta chain was recorded in a study of blood T cell repertoires in COVID-19. Looking at the study overall: Sites in the United States, Italy and Spain provided acute and convalescent COVID-19 samples. From T cells, B-cell-depleted T cells, or PBMCs came the material, which was cDNA or gDNA.

Authors' data handling: It was from reference gene primer amplification that nucleated cell counts were estimated. This table comes from immunoSEQ multiplex PCR, and its TCRdb copy is limited to in-frame clones, with some not included. V and J calls and clone size are copied from that table; D and trimming were computed from the DNA. The sample lists more than 95,000 clones; around 88% were seen once. V lost 4 bases and J lost 5; bases outside the gene matches: 9. Germline CDR1 SGHRS, CDR2 YFSETQ. The CDR3 has 16 amino acids. The source of this sequence is a human donor in a cohort sampled during active COVID-19. The sample taken for sequencing was peripheral blood. The V gene is TRBV5-1, the J gene TRBJ2-5, with 12 bases matching TRBD2. The DNA for the CDR3 is TGCGCCAGCAGCCCGACTAGCGGGAGTAGGAGTGAGACCCAGTACTTC. It translates to CASSPTSGSRSETQYF.